This T cell receptor beta chain was sequenced in a study of blood T cell dynamics during melanoma immunotherapy. Whole-study findings and limits: The study could not tell melanoma-specific clones from general immune activation. At W3, later disease-control patients showed bifurcated PBMC repertoire changes, unlike progressors.

Germline lookup yields CDR1 KGHSH and CDR2 LQKENI. CDR3 length equals 15 residues. The germline V and J ends were trimmed by 0 bases and 7 bases, with 12 bases remaining between them. Documented time point: pre-treatment baseline. Prior systemic cancer therapy, immunosuppressant use and other active malignancies excluded patients. As concerns this clone: Its antigen is unidentified.

Sequencing used immunoSEQ multiplex PCR; TCRdb keeps in-frame clones, though not all of them. The sample has 13,000 to 15,000 clones; about nine tenths are singletons. The TCR originated in a human donor with melanoma. This specimen consisted of blood, obtained from a patient treated with checkpoint blockade. This sequence joins TRBV18 and TRBJ1-4; D is perhaps TRBD1 (6 bases). The CDR3 protein is CASSPPDSSTEKLFF. The CDR3 DNA is TGTGCCAGCTCACCACCGGACAGCTCAACTGAAAAACTGTTTTTT.